This TCR beta chain is drawn from a study of blood T cell repertoires in COVID-19. Looking at the study overall: Spain, Italy and the United States supplied samples that represented acute and convalescent COVID-19. T cells, B-cell-depleted T cells, or PBMCs supplied cDNA or gDNA.

Germline V gene lookup returns CDR1 MDHEN and CDR2 SYDVKM. Trimming removed 3 bases from V and 6 bases from J, with 20 bases in between. The CDR3 covers 16 residues. Participants classified as exposed had met a COVID-19 case within 2 weeks before study entry. The repertoire was sequenced with immunoSEQ multiplex PCR; TCRdb's copy has only in-frame clones and lacks some. Of hundreds of thousands of clones listed, approximately 90% are singletons. This clone was seen once. The V and J genes are TRBV28 and TRBJ1-2; D not certain. The source of this sequence is a man in his forties or fifties who had been exposed to COVID-19. The sample was PBMCs or T cells enriched from blood (not recorded which). The CDR3 here is CASSLAQSGISNGYTF. The CDR3 DNA reads as TGTGCCAGCAGTTTGGCCCAGTCCGGGATAAGTAATGGCTACACCTTC.